This T cell receptor beta chain was identified in a study of blood T cells in healthy people across ages. The CDR3 has 13 residues. Deletions cut 5 bases from V and 4 bases from J, with 12 bases between. CDR1 DFQATT and CDR2 SNEGSKA come from the germline V gene (reference sequence). Alongside a J-beta primer mix, a sample-barcoded 5' primer served in a second PCR lasting 7 to 11 cycles. TCRdb recomputed calls from the 5' RACE reads with MiXCR, one row per CDR3 protein. Among about 680,000 distinct CDR3 sequences listed, around half were seen once. This chain joins TRBV20-1 and TRBJ2-1; the D gene is possibly TRBD1 (6 bases). The sequencing input was blood. This clonotype was obtained from a woman in her sixties or seventies in good health. Here the CDR3 reads CSAAGTFYNEQFF. The CDR3 DNA reads as TGCAGTGCTGCCGGGACATTTTACAATGAGCAGTTCTTC.